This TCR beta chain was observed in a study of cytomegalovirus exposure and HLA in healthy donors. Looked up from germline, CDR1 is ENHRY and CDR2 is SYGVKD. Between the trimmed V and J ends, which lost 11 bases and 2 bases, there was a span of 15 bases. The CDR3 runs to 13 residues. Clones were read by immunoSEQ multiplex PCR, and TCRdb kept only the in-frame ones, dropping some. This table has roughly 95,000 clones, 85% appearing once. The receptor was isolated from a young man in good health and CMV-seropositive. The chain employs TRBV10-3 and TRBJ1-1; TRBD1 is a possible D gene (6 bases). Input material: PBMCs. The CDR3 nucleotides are TGTGCCGCCTCCCTAGGGGGTAACACTGAAGCTTTCTTT. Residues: CAASLGGNTEAFF.